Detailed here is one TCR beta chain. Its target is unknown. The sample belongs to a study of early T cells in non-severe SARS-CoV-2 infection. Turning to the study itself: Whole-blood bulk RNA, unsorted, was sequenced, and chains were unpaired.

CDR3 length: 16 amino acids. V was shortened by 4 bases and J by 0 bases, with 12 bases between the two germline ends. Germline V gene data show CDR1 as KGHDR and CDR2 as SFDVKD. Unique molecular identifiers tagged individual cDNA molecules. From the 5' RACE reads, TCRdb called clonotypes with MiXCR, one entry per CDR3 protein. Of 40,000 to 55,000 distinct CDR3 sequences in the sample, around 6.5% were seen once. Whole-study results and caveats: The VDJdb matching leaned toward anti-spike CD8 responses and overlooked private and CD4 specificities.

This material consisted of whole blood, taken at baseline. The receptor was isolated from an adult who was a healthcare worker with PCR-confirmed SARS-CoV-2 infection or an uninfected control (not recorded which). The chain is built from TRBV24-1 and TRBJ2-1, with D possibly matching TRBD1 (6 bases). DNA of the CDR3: TGTGCCACCAGTGACCCGACAGGCAGCTCCTACAATGAGCAGTTCTTC. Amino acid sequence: CATSDPTGSSYNEQFF.